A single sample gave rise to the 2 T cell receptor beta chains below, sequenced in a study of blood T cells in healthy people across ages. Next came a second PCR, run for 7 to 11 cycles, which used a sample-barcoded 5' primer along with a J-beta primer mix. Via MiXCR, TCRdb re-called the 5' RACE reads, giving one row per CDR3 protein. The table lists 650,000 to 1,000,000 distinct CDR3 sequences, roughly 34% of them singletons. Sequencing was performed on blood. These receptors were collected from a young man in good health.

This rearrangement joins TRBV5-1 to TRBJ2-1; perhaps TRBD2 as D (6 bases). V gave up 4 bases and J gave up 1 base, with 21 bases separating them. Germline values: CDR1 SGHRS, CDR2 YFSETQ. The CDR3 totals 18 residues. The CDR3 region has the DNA TGCGCCAGCAGCGGGGGTTCGGTTAGCGGCCTTTCCTACAATGAGCAGTTCTTC. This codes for CASSGGSVSGLSYNEQFF.

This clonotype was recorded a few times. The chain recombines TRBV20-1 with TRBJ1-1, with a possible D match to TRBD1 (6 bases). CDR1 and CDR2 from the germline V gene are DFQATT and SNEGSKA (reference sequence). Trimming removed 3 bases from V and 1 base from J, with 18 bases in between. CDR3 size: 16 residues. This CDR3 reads CSASRSRGGRNTEAFF. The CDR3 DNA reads TGCAGTGCTAGCCGGTCCCGGGGGGGCCGGAACACTGAAGCTTTCTTT.